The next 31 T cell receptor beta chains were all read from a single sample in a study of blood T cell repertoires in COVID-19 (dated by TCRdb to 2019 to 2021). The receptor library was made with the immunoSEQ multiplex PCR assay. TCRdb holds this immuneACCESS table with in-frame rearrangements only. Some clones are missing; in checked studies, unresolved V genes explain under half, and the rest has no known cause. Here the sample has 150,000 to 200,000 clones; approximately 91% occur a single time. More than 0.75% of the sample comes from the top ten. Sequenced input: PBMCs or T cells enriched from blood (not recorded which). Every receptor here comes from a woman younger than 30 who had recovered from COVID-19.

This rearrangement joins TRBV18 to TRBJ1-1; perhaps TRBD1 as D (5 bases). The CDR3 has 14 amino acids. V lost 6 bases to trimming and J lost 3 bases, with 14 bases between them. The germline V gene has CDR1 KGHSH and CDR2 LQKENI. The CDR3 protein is CASSPTERDTEAFF. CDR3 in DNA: TGTGCCAGCTCTCCGACAGAGCGGGACACTGAAGCTTTCTTT.

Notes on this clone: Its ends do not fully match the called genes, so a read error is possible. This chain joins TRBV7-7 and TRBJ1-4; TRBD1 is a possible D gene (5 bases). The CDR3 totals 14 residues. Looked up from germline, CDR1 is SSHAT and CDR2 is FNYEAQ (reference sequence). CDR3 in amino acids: CASSLGSGDEKLFF. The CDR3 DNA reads TGTGCTAGCAGCTTAGGGTCGGGGGATGAAAAACTGTTTTTT.

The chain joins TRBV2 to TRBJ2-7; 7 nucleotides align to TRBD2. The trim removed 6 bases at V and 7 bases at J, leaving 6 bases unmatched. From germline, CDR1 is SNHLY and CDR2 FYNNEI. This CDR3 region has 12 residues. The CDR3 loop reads CASRWEGEEQYF. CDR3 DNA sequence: TGTGCCAGCAGGTGGGAGGGTGAGGAGCAGTACTTC.

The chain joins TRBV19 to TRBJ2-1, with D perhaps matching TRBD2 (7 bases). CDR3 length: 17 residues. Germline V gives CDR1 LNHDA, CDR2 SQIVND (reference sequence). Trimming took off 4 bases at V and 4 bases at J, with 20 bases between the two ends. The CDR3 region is CASSTGPLADRYNEQFF. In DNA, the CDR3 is TGTGCCAGTAGTACGGGGCCCCTAGCGGACAGATACAATGAGCAGTTCTTC. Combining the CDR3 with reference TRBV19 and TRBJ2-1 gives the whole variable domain DGGITQSPKYLFRKEGQNVTLSCEQNLNHDAMYWYRQDPGQGLRLIYYSQIVNDFQKGDIAEGYSVSREKKESFPLTVTSAQKNPTAFYLCASSTGPLADRYNEQFFGPGTRLTVL.

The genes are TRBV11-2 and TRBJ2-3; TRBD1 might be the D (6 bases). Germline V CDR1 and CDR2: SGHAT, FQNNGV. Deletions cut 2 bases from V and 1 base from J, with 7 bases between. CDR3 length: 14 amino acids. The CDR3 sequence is CASSLRQGTDTQYF. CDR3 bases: TGTGCCAGCAGCTTAAGACAGGGCACAGATACGCAGTATTTT.

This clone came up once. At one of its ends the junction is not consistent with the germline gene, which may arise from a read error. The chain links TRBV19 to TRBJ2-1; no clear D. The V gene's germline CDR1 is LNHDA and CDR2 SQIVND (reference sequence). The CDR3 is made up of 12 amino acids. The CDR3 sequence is CASSAPYSEQFF. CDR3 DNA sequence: TGTGCCAGTAGTGCCCCGTACAGTGAGCAGTTCTTC.

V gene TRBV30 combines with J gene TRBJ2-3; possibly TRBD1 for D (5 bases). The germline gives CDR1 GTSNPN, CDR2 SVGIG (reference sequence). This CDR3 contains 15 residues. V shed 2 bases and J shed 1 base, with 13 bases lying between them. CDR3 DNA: TGTGCCTGGAGTTCATGGGGCGGTCGCACAGATACGCAGTATTTT. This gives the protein CAWSSWGGRTDTQYF.

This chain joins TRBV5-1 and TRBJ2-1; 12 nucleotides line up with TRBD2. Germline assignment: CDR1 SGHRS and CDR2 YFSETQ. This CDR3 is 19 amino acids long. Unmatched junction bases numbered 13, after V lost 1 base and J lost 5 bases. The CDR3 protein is CASSLRTSGRIGQDNEQFF. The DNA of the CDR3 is TGCGCCAGCAGCTTGCGAACTAGCGGGAGGATCGGACAGGACAATGAGCAGTTCTTC.

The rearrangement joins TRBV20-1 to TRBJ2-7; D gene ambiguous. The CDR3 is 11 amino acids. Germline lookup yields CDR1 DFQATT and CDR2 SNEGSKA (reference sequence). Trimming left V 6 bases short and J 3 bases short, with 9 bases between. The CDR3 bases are TGCAGTGCCCACAGCAACTACGAGCAGTACTTC. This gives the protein CSAHSNYEQYF.

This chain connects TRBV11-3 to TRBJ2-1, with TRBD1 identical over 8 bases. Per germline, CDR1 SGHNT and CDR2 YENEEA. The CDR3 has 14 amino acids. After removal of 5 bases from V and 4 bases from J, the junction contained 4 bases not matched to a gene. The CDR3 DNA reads TGTGCCAGCAGCACGGGACAGGCTTACAATGAGCAGTTCTTC. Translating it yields CASSTGQAYNEQFF.

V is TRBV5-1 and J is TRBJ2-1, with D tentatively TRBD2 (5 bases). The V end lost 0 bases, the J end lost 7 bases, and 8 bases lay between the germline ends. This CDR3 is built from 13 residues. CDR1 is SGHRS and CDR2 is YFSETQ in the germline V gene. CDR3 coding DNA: TGCGCCAGCAGCTTGGAGGGCGGGAATGAGCAGTTCTTC. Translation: CASSLEGGNEQFF.

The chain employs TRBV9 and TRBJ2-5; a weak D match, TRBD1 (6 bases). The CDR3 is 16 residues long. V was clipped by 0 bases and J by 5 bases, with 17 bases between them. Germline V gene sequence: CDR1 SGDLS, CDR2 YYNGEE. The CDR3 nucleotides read TGTGCCAGCAGCGTAGTTCCGGGGCAGGGGCAGGAGACCCAGTACTTC. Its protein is CASSVVPGQGQETQYF. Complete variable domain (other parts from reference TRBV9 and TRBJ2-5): DSGVTQTPKHLITATGQRVTLRCSPRSGDLSVYWYQQSLDQGLQFLIQYYNGEERAKGNILERFSAQQFPDLHSELNLSSLELGDSALYFCASSVVPGQGQETQYFGPGTRLLVL.

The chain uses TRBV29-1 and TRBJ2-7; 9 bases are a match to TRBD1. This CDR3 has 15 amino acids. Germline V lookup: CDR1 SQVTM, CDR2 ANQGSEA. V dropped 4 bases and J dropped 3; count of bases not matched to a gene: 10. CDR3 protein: CSVGLPGQGYYEQYF. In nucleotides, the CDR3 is TGCAGCGTTGGTCTTCCGGGACAGGGATACTACGAGCAGTACTTC.

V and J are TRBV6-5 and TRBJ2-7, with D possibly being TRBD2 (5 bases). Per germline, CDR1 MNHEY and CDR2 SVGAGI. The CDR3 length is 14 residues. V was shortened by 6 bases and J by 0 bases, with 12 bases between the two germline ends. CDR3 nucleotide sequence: TGTGCCAGCAGCCGGGGAACTACCTCCTACGAGCAGTACTTC. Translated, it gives CASSRGTTSYEQYF.

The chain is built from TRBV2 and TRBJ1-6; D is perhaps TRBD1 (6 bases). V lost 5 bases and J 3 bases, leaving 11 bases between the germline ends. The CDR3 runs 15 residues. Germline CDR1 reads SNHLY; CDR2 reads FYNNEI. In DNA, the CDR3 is TGTGCCAGCAGTAAAGGACAGAACTATAATTCACCCCTCCACTTT. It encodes CASSKGQNYNSPLHF.

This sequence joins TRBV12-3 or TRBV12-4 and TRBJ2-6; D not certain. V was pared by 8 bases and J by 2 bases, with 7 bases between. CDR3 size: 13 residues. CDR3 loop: CASRTTGANVLTF. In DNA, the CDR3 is TGTGCCAGCCGCACTACTGGGGCCAACGTCCTGACTTTC.

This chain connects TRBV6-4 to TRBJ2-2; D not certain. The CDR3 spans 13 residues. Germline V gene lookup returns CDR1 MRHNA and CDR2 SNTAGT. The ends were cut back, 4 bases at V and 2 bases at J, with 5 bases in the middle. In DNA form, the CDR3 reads TGTGCCAGCAGTGCAGGAAACACCGGGGAGCTGTTTTTT. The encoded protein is CASSAGNTGELFF.

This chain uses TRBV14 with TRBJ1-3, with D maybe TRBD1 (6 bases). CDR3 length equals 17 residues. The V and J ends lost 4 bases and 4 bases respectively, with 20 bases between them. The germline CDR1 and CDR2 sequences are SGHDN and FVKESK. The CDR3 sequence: CASSPPFGQTTGNTIYF. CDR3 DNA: TGTGCCAGCAGCCCCCCTTTCGGACAGACCACGGGAAACACCATATATTTT.

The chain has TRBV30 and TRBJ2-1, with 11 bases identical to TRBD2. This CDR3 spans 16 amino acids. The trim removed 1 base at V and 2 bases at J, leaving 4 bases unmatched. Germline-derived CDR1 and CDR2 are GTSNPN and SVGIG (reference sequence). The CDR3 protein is CAWSGRGLAAYNEQFF. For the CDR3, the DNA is TGTGCCTGGAGTGGTAGGGGACTAGCGGCCTACAATGAGCAGTTCTTC.

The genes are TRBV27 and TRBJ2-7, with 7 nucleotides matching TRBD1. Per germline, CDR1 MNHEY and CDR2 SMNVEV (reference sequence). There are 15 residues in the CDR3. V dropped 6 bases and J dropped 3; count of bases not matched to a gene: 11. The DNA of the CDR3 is TGTGCCAGCAGGGCAGGGGGAGTTACTTTCTACGAGCAGTACTTC. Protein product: CASRAGGVTFYEQYF.

The CDR3 DNA sequence: TGTGCCAGCAGCTTAGGACAGGGAGAAGACACCATATATTTT. It specifies CASSLGQGEDTIYF. The chain couples TRBV11-2 to TRBJ1-3; 7 nucleotides line up with TRBD1. With 1 base clipped from V and 8 bases from J, the junction kept 5 bases outside the gene matches. CDR3 length: 14 residues. Germline V gives CDR1 SGHAT, CDR2 FQNNGV.

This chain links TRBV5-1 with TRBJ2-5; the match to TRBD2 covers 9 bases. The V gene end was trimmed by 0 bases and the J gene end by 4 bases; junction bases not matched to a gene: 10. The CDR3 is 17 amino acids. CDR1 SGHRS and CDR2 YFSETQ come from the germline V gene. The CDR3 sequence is CASSLGFERGARETQYF. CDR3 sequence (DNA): TGCGCCAGCAGCTTGGGGTTCGAGCGGGGGGCAAGAGAGACCCAGTACTTC.

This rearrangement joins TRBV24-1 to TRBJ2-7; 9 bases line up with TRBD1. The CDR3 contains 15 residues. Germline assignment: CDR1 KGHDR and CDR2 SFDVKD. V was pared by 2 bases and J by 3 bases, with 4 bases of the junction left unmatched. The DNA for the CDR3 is TGTGCCACCAGTGATTCAGGGACAGGGAACTACGAGCAGTACTTC. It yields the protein CATSDSGTGNYEQYF.

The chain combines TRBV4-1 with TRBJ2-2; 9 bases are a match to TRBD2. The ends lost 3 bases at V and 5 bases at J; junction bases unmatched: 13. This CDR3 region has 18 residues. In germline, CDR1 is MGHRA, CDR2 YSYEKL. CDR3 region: CASSQPGLAGKGTGELFF. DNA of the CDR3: TGCGCCAGCAGCCAGCCGGGACTAGCAGGGAAGGGGACCGGGGAGCTGTTTTTT.

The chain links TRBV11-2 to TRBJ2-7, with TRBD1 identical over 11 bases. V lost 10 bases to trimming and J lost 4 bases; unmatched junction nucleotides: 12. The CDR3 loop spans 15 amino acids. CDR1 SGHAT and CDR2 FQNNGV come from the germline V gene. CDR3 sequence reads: CATRRTGGGGYEQYF. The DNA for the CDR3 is TGTGCCACCCGCCGGACAGGGGGCGGCGGATACGAGCAGTACTTC.

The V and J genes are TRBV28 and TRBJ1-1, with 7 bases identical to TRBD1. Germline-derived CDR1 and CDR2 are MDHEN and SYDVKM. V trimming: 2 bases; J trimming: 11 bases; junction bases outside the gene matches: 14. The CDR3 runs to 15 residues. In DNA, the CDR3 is TGTGCCAGCAGTTTAGGTCTCGACAGGGATGATGCGGCTTTCTTT. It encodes CASSLGLDRDDAAFF.

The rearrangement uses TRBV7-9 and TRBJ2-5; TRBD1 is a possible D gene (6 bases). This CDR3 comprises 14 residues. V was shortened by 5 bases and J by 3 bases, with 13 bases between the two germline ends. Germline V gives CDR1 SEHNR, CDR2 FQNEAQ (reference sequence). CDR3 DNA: TGTGCCAGCAGCCAATGGGACACGGAAGAGACCCAGTACTTC. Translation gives CASSQWDTEETQYF. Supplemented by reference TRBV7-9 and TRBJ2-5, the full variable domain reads DTGVSQNPRHKITKRGQNVTFRCDPISEHNRLYWYRQTLGQGPEFLTYFQNEAQLEKSRLLSDRFSAERPKGSFSTLEIQRTEQGDSAMYLCASSQWDTEETQYFGPGTRLLVL.

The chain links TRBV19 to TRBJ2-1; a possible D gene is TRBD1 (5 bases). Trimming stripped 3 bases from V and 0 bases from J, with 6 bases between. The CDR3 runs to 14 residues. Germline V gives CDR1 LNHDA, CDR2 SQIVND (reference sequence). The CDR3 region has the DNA TGTGCCAGTAGTATCAGGGCCTCCTACAATGAGCAGTTCTTC. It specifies CASSIRASYNEQFF.

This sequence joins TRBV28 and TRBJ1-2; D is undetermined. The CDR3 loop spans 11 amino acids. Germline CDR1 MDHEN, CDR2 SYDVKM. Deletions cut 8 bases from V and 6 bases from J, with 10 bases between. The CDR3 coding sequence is TGTGCCAGCGGTTACCCGGATGGCTACACCTTC. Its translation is CASGYPDGYTF.

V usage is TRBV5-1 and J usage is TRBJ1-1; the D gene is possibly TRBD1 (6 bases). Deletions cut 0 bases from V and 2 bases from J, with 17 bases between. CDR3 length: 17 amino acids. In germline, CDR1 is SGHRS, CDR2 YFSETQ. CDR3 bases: TGCGCCAGCAGCTTGGCTTTGGGAACAGGGTTTAACACTGAAGCTTTCTTT. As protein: CASSLALGTGFNTEAFF.

The CDR3 spells CASSYSEGVRDGYTF. For the CDR3, the DNA is TGTGCCAGCAGTTACTCGGAAGGGGTGAGAGATGGCTACACCTTC. The chain is built from TRBV6-5 and TRBJ1-2, with D perhaps matching TRBD1 (5 bases). Germline V gene sequence: CDR1 MNHEY, CDR2 SVGAGI. Trimming cost V 0 bases and J 6 bases, with 14 bases left between them. The CDR3 length is 15 residues.